The present entry profiles one T cell receptor (beta chain) with its context. This clonotype was counted only a few times. Its cognate antigen has yet to be identified. Base qualities are not at hand, and no much larger clone is one base apart. Deletion took 4 bases off V and 6 bases off J, with a span of 15 bases between the germline ends. The CDR3, from cysteine to phenylalanine, totals 14 residues. Kept here is only the CDR3 DNA, which spans 42 bases and is read in frame from base 1. Reading the germline V gene gives CDR1 ENHRY and CDR2 SYGVKD. The library was obtained by RT-PCR. The instrument was a NextSeq 550. TCRdb reanalyzed the raw reads on its own, using fastp at Q25 for trimming and MiXCR for clone calling, and kept in-frame beta chains. Each entry is one CDR3 protein sequence, shown with its most common DNA and genes. In all, the sample holds under 200,000 distinct CDR3 sequences, and about 32% of those were seen once. The ten biggest clones cover under 3.5% of the sample.

The data are from a study of patients and donors after allogeneic stem cell transplantation (dated by TCRdb to the early 2020s). The material sequenced was blood, either unsorted or a sorted T cell fraction (not recorded which). The TCR originated in a human donor who was either an allogeneic HSCT recipient or a stem cell or donor lymphocyte infusion donor (not recorded which). It is not recorded whose cells these are; they may come from a transplant donor. The sequence joins TRBV10-3 to TRBJ1-2; possibly the D gene is TRBD1, per 5 matching bases. At the DNA level, the sequence is TGTGCCATCAGTGGAACAGGCGGATGGAATGGCTACACCTTC. Its translation reads: CAISGTGGWNGYTF.